The T cell receptor beta chain described here comes from a study of T cell responses to AZD1222 COVID-19 vaccine. General study points: Researchers took repertoire samples only after the peak T cell response had come. Most donors were white British and more were female, and clonal diversity was possibly underestimated. Unmutated variant regions reportedly attract nearly half of all spike-specific TCRs.

Clones were sequenced by immunoSEQ multiplex PCR, and TCRdb holds only the in-frame ones, with some missing. This table has about 120,000 clones, roughly 86% appearing once. Points on this clone: Its antigen is not known.

This receptor was obtained from an adult in good health. Sequenced here: peripheral blood, sampled on day 0 of AZD1222 vaccination.

For the CDR3, the DNA is TGTGCCAGCAGCCGGGAGACTAGCGGGAGCCCCTACGAGCAGTACTTC. It codes for CASSRETSGSPYEQYF. The chain uses TRBV7-8 and TRBJ2-7; 12 bases are shared with TRBD2. CDR1 SGHVS and CDR2 FQNEAQ come from the germline V gene. J gave up 2 bases and V 5 bases, and 7 bases lay outside the gene matches. The CDR3 loop spans 16 amino acids.